This TCR beta chain was recovered during a study of response to subunit inactivated influenza vaccine. In TCRdb, the RT-PCR reads were re-called with MiXCR into one record per CDR3 protein. This table holds over 150,000 distinct CDR3 sequences, 9.5% to 13% found once. This clonotype showed up many times. Germline V gene data show CDR1 as MGHRA and CDR2 as YSYEKL. V was cut by 1 base and J by 0 bases, with 13 bases left in between. The CDR3 is 17 amino acids. Source: non-naive T cells sorted from PBMCs, taken 35 to 45 days after vaccination. The clonotype originates from a man aged 45 to 65 who received an inactivated influenza vaccine. This sequence joins TRBV4-1 and TRBJ1-5; D remains ambiguous. DNA for the CDR3: TGCGCCAGCAGCCAAGGCACGAACCTATATAGCAATCAGCCCCAGCATTTT. Translating gives CASSQGTNLYSNQPQHF.